One sample yielded the 24 T cell receptor beta chains listed below, sequenced in a study of breast tumors, draining lymph nodes, adjacent tissues. MiXCR was run by TCRdb on the multiplex PCR reads, yielding one entry per CDR3 protein. Among 140,000 or so distinct CDR3 sequences listed, 32% were seen once. The lymph nodes were axillary draining lymph nodes from breast cancer patients. The sequenced sample was axillary lymph node tissue. These receptors were taken from a female donor with breast cancer. Some clones in this sample may be carry-over from other donors' samples.

At least ten counts were recorded for this clonotype. The chain joins TRBV7-2 to TRBJ1-2, with a weak D call TRBD1 (5 bases). This CDR3 has 14 residues. Germline CDR1 reads SGHTA; CDR2 reads FQGNSA. Trimming pared 5 bases from V and 5 bases from J, leaving 15 bases between. CDR3 nucleotides: TGTGCCAGCAGCCCTCAGGGTGACTTGTATGGCTACACCTTC. Amino acids: CASSPQGDLYGYTF. Full variable domain (outside the CDR3, taken from reference TRBV7-2 and TRBJ1-2): GAGVSQSPSNKVTEKGKDVELRCDPISGHTALYWYRQSLGQGLEFLIYFQGNSAPDKSGLPSDRFSAERTGGSVSTLTIQRTQQEDSAVYLCASSPQGDLYGYTFGSGTRLTVV.

As concerns this clonotype: A clone one base away is much larger, so this may be a read error. This rearrangement joins TRBV5-6 to TRBJ2-7, with unresolved D. The CDR3 runs 14 residues. Germline CDR1 and CDR2: SGHDT and YYEEEE. Trimming took off 4 bases at V and 1 base at J, with 12 bases between the two ends. This CDR3 reads CASSPGWASYEQYF. The CDR3 coding sequence is TGTGCCAGCAGCCCCGGATGGGCATCCTACGAGCAGTACTTC.

This clonotype was detected many times. A read error may explain this, as a much larger clone is one base away. V usage is TRBV20-1 and J usage is TRBJ1-2; no clear D. Germline V gene sequence: CDR1 DFQATT, CDR2 SNEGSKA (reference sequence). The length of the CDR3 is 12 residues. The CDR3 sequence: CSARAQNYGSTF. The DNA of the CDR3 is TGCAGTGCTAGAGCGCAGAACTATGGCTCCACCTTC.

This clonotype was seen at least ten times. The rearrangement joins TRBV5-1 to TRBJ2-5, with D hard to call. In germline, CDR1 is SGHRS, CDR2 YFSETQ. Trimming shortened V by 0 bases and J by 4 bases, and 16 bases separated the two germline ends. There are 16 residues in the CDR3. The CDR3 region has the DNA TGCGCCAGCAGCTTGGACGGCGCGCTCCTCGGAGAGACCCAGTACTTC. Translating it yields CASSLDGALLGETQYF.

This clonotype was seen many times. This sequence joins TRBV9 and TRBJ1-3; D is unclear. Trimming took 1 base from V and 8 from J, leaving 10 bases between them. The CDR3 covers 13 residues. The germline V gene has CDR1 SGDLS and CDR2 YYNGEE. CDR3 loop: CASSVLETDTIYF. CDR3 nucleotides: TGTGCCAGCAGCGTATTGGAGACGGACACCATATATTTT. The full variable domain, in which reference TRBV9 and TRBJ1-3 provide the parts outside the CDR3, is DSGVTQTPKHLITATGQRVTLRCSPRSGDLSVYWYQQSLDQGLQFLIQYYNGEERAKGNILERFSAQQFPDLHSELNLSSLELGDSALYFCASSVLETDTIYFGEGSWLTVV.

This clonotype was counted a few times. A much larger clone lies a single base off, so this may be a read error. This rearrangement joins TRBV20-1 to TRBJ2-1, with 9 bases identical to TRBD1. The CDR3 has 14 residues. Germline V lookup: CDR1 DFQATT, CDR2 SNEGSKA (reference sequence). In nucleotides, the CDR3 is TGCAGTGCTACGACAGGGGGGTCCTACACTGAGCAGTTCTTC. Translation: CSATTGGSYTEQFF.

The table lists this clonotype with many counts. The genes are TRBV11-2 and TRBJ2-7; TRBD2 aligns across 9 bases. V shed 2 bases and J 6 bases; nucleotides not matched to a gene: 5. The CDR3 runs to 14 residues. CDR1 is SGHAT and CDR2 is FQNNGV in the germline V gene. The CDR3 nucleotides read TGTGCCAGCAGCTTATCCCTAGCGGGGACCGAGCAGTACTTC. It encodes CASSLSLAGTEQYF.

This clonotype was counted many times. V is TRBV10-3 and J is TRBJ2-1; D may correspond to TRBD1 or TRBD2 (6 bases each). Germline V gene data show CDR1 as ENHRY and CDR2 as SYGVKD. Trimming left V 0 bases short and J 10 bases short, with 10 bases between. CDR3 length: 13 residues. CDR3 in amino acids: CAISESGGLEQFF. The CDR3 DNA reads as TGTGCCATCAGTGAGTCTGGGGGGCTGGAGCAGTTCTTC.

This clonotype appeared many times. J is TRBJ1-6 and V is TRBV6-5; weak D call: TRBD1 (6 bases). The V end lost 9 bases, the J end lost 7 bases, and 13 bases lay between the germline ends. CDR1 and CDR2 (germline): MNHEY, SVGAGI. This CDR3 contains 13 residues. CDR3 sequence (DNA): TGTGCCAGTAAACAGGGCATGAATTCACCCCTCCACTTT. It is translated as CASKQGMNSPLHF.

This clonotype has at least ten counts. The CDR3 region has the DNA TGTGCCAGCAGTTACTCGGGACCGGCAGATACGCAGTATTTT. This sequence encodes CASSYSGPADTQYF. J is TRBJ2-3 and V is TRBV6-5, with D perhaps TRBD1 or TRBD2 (5 bases each). Trimming stripped 0 bases from V and 4 bases from J, with 8 bases between. Germline V lookup: CDR1 MNHEY, CDR2 SVGAGI. This CDR3 has 14 amino acids.

This clonotype was seen many times. The chain uses TRBV3-1 and TRBJ2-7; tentatively, D is TRBD1 (6 bases). The CDR3 has 16 residues. Trimming removed 0 bases at V and 3 bases at J, with 15 bases between. CDR1 is LGHDT, CDR2 YNNKEL, per germline (reference sequence). DNA of the CDR3: TGTGCCAGCAGCCAAGATCCCCTCCCGGACAGCTACGAGCAGTACGTC. It is translated as CASSQDPLPDSYEQYV.

The chain is built from TRBV19 and TRBJ2-3; 10 nucleotides match TRBD2. The CDR3 length is 16 residues. The germline V gene encodes CDR1 LNHDA and CDR2 SQIVND (reference sequence). V trimming: 2 bases; J trimming: 2 bases; junction bases outside the gene matches: 4. For the CDR3, the DNA is TGTGCCAGTAGTATAATAGCGGGGGGAAACACAGATACGCAGTATTTT. It translates to CASSIIAGGNTDTQYF.

This clonotype has a count of ten or more. This chain links TRBV6-1 with TRBJ2-7; the D is unclear. The CDR3 runs to 14 residues. Trimming removed 0 bases from V and 0 bases from J, with 6 bases in between. Looked up from germline, CDR1 is MNHNS and CDR2 is SASEGT. The CDR3 region has the DNA TGTGCCAGCAGTGAAGCCGAGAACTCCTACGAGCAGTACTTC. This codes for CASSEAENSYEQYF.

As concerns this clonotype: A single base separates this from a much larger clone, so it may be a read error. V usage is TRBV28 and J usage is TRBJ1-2; no firm D call. CDR1 MDHEN and CDR2 SYDVKM come from the germline V gene. The CDR3 runs 12 residues. CDR3 bases: TGTGCCAGCAGTTGGGCCATTTATGGCTGCACCTTC. Translation gives CASSWAIYGCTF.

This clonotype was seen many times. This clone may be a read error of a much larger clone one base away. The chain is built from TRBV20-1 and TRBJ2-5; no clear D. The CDR3 contains 12 residues. From germline, CDR1 is DFQATT and CDR2 SNEGSKA (reference sequence). DNA for the CDR3: TGCAGTGCTAGTTCCACCGAAGAGACCCCGTACTTC. It codes for CSASSTEETPYF.

This clonotype was observed many times. The J gene is TRBJ2-7, the V gene TRBV5-8; TRBD2 matches 8 bases. J gave up 1 base and V 1 base, and 7 bases lay outside the gene matches. Germline loops: CDR1 SGHTS, CDR2 YDEGEE. This CDR3 spans 16 amino acids. CDR3 DNA sequence: TGTGCCAGCAGCTTGATGGGGGCGGGGGGTTCCTACGAGCAGTACTTC. Translating it yields CASSLMGAGGSYEQYF.

This clonotype was recorded only once. The rearrangement joins TRBV10-3 to TRBJ2-3, with 12 bases aligning to TRBD2. J gave up 2 bases and V 0 bases, and 3 bases lay outside the gene matches. The CDR3 totals 17 residues. Germline V gene sequence: CDR1 ENHRY, CDR2 SYGVKD. CDR3 loop: CAISESPSGGATDTQYF. CDR3 sequence (DNA): TGTGCCATCAGTGAGTCGCCTAGCGGGGGGGCCACAGATACGCAGTATTTT.

The genes are TRBV25-1 and TRBJ1-6, with D tentatively TRBD1 (6 bases). The CDR3 loop spans 13 amino acids. Germline loops: CDR1 MGHDK, CDR2 SYGVNS. The CDR3 nucleotides are TGTGCTAGAGGGACACGGGACAATTCACCCCTCCACTTT. It translates to CARGTRDNSPLHF. Full variable domain (remainder filled in from reference TRBV25-1 and TRBJ1-6): EADIYQTPRYLVIGTGKKITLECSQTMGHDKMYWYQQDPGMELHLIHYSYGVNSTEKGDLSSESTVSRIRTEHFPLTLESARPSHTSQYLCARGTRDNSPLHFGNGTRLTVT.

Comment on this clonotype: This CDR3 fails to terminate in the conserved phenylalanine or tryptophan, so it likely reflects a read error. The chain joins TRBV6-5 to TRBJ1-1; TRBD1 matches at 10 bases. The CDR3 runs 14 residues. Germline V lookup: CDR1 MNHEY, CDR2 SVGAGI. With V trimmed by 6 bases and J by 4 bases, 5 bases remained unmatched. The CDR3 bases are TGTGCCAGCAGACAAAGGGACAGGGGCACTGAAGCTTTCTGT. Protein: CASRQRDRGTEAFC.

The chain links TRBV5-1 to TRBJ1-3; no clear D gene. Looked up from germline, CDR1 is SGHRS and CDR2 is YFSETQ. This CDR3 has 16 amino acids. V was pared by 4 bases and J by 0 bases, with 14 bases between. In nucleotides, the CDR3 is TGCGCCAGCAGCCCGGATAGTCAGAGCTCTGGAAACACCATATATTTT. Amino acids: CASSPDSQSSGNTIYF.

Regarding this clonotype: A much larger clone differs from this one at a single base, so this may be a read error. The chain combines TRBV12-3 or TRBV12-4 with TRBJ2-2; the D gene could be TRBD1 or TRBD2 (5 bases each). With 3 bases removed from V and 4 bases from J, the gap between germline ends came to 12 bases. The CDR3 totals 15 residues. The CDR3 reads CASSFGRESTGELFF. The CDR3 DNA reads TGTGCCAGCAGTTTTGGCAGGGAGAGCACCGGGGAGCTGTTTTTT.

This clonotype showed up many times. This rearrangement joins TRBV30 to TRBJ1-6; no clear D. CDR1 is GTSNPN, CDR2 SVGIG, per germline (reference sequence). V lost 0 bases and J 7 bases, leaving 7 bases between the germline ends. This CDR3 spans 13 amino acids. The CDR3 sequence is CAWSVLSNSPLHF. In DNA form, the CDR3 reads TGTGCCTGGAGTGTTTTAAGCAATTCACCCCTCCACTTT.

In this sample, this clonotype turned up many times. The gene calls are TRBV9 and TRBJ2-2; no clear D gene. CDR3 length equals 16 residues. V was shortened by 3 bases and J by 2 bases, with 14 bases between the two germline ends. The germline V gene has CDR1 SGDLS and CDR2 YYNGEE. DNA for the CDR3: TGTGCCAGCAGCGCTCGGGCCCTCTCTAACACCGGGGAGCTGTTTTTT. This codes for CASSARALSNTGELFF.

This clonotype appeared a few times. A much bigger clone sits one base away, suggesting this may be a read error. The rearrangement uses TRBV5-5 and TRBJ2-7; D remains unclear. The CDR3 sequence is 12 residues long. CDR1 is SGHKS and CDR2 is YYEKEE in the germline V gene (reference sequence). Trimming removed 4 bases at V and 6 bases at J, with 11 bases between. This chain's CDR3 is CASSGTGSEQYF. The DNA for the CDR3 is TGTGCCAGCAGCGGAACGGGTTCCGAGCAGTACTTC.